A selection of T cell receptor beta chains follows, all from one sample in a study of T cells in Graves' hyperthyroidism and ophthalmopathy. TCRdb re-called the multiplex PCR reads through MiXCR, storing one row per CDR3 protein. The table includes approximately 740,000 distinct CDR3 sequences, around 15% detected once. Sample: blood. The receptors were sampled from a woman aged 18-35 years with Graves' hyperthyroidism. CDR3s include the opening cysteine and the closing phenylalanine or tryptophan. The order of the fields is clone size, J gene, D gene, V gene, CDR3 protein, CDR3 DNA. D genes are given only for firm matches. Rows give clone size only sometimes, using once, few, many, or a class for an expanded clone.

.,TRBJ2-7,TRBD2,TRBV6-9,CASSYELAGPPLEQYF,TGTGCCAGCAGTTACGAACTAGCGGGACCCCCCCTCGAGCAGTACTTC
many,TRBJ1-2,.,TRBV27,CASSLAQGGGYTF,TGTGCCAGCAGTTTGGCACAGGGTGGCGGCTACACCTTC
few,TRBJ2-5,.,TRBV19,CASSIVGGEGTQYF,TGTGCCAGTAGTATAGTAGGGGGGGAGGGGACCCAGTACTTC
.,TRBJ2-1,TRBD2,TRBV6-1,CASSRTSYEQFF,TGTGCCAGCAGTAGGACTAGTTATGAGCAGTTCTTC
many,TRBJ2-7,TRBD2,TRBV6-1,CASSGAGGLSSYEQYF,TGTGCCAGCAGCGGAGCGGGAGGGCTGAGCTCCTACGAGCAGTACTTC
.,TRBJ2-2,.,TRBV19,CASSIATNTGELFF,TGTGCCAGTAGTATCGCCACGAACACCGGGGAGCTGTTTTTT
.,TRBJ2-7,TRBD2,TRBV7-2,CASSLVLAGYEQYF,TGTGCCAGCAGCTTAGTACTAGCGGGCTACGAGCAGTACTTC
many,TRBJ1-2,.,TRBV4-1,CASSQPRTALNYGYTF,TGCGCCAGCAGCCAACCAAGGACAGCCCTTAACTATGGCTACACCTTC
.,TRBJ2-3,.,TRBV9,CASSVELGTDTQYF,TGTGCCAGCAGCGTAGAGTTAGGCACAGATACGCAGTATTTT
.,TRBJ1-1,.,TRBV10-3,CAISDSSWGRNTEAFF,TGTGCCATCAGTGACTCTAGCTGGGGGAGGAACACTGAAGCTTTCTTT
.,TRBJ2-5,TRBD2,TRBV3-1,CASSFGLAGGILYF,TGTGCCAGCAGCTTTGGACTAGCGGGAGGGATTCTGTACTTC
many,TRBJ2-1,TRBD2,TRBV5-1,CASSLPSGSYEQFF,TGCGCCAGCAGCTTGCCGAGCGGGAGTTATGAGCAGTTCTTC
many,TRBJ2-1,TRBD2,TRBV12-3/TRBV12-4,CASSLAAGASNEQFF,TGTGCCAGCAGTTTAGCGGCGGGAGCGTCCAATGAGCAGTTCTTC
.,TRBJ1-1,.,TRBV5-1,CASSLWAPDNTEAFF,TGCGCCAGCAGCTTGTGGGCCCCTGATAACACTGAAGCTTTCTTT
many,TRBJ2-5,.,TRBV27,CASRGLVETQYF,TGTGCCAGCAGGGGGTTGGTTGAGACCCAGTACTTC
.,TRBJ2-3,.,TRBV19,CASSSIFDRTQYF,TGTGCCAGTAGTAGCATATTCGACCGTACGCAGTATTTT
.,TRBJ1-1,TRBD1,TRBV20-1,CSARVDRANTEAFF,TGCAGTGCTAGAGTCGACAGGGCGAACACTGAAGCTTTCTTT
many,TRBJ2-1,TRBD1,TRBV6-2/TRBV6-3,CASGGWGQGMNEQFF,TGTGCCAGCGGAGGGTGGGGACAGGGGATGAATGAGCAGTTCTTC
.,TRBJ1-4,.,TRBV20-1,CSAREGGGNEKLFF,TGCAGTGCTAGGGAGGGGGGTGGTAATGAAAAACTGTTTTTT
.,TRBJ2-1,.,TRBV19,CASSKISEYEQFF,TGTGCCAGTAGTAAGATATCGGAGTACGAGCAGTTCTTC
many,TRBJ1-1,.,TRBV6-5,CASSYDGVGEAFF,TGTGCCAGCAGTTACGACGGGGTGGGTGAAGCTTTCTTT
.,TRBJ2-6,.,TRBV13,CASSSPRWAGANVLTF,TGTGCCAGCAGCTCCCCCCGGTGGGCTGGGGCCAACGTCCTGACTTTC
few,TRBJ1-5,.,TRBV5-6,CASSLRETGRVGQPQHF,TGTGCCAGCAGCCTTCGAGAGACCGGCCGTGTGGGTCAGCCCCAGCATTTT
.,TRBJ2-1,.,TRBV9,CASSVGTTSGQFF,TGTGCCAGCAGCGTAGGGACGACCTCTGGGCAGTTCTTC